This note documents a single TCR beta chain sequence. Antigen unknown. This entry belongs to a study of T cells expressing NK-cell markers. Regarding the study as a whole: The CD3+CD56-NKG2C+ fraction of several donors was likewise dominated by these clonotypes. Of the CD8+ T cells in a handful of donors, about 1.0-7.0% belonged to dominant NKG2C+ clonotypes.

Making the TCR beta cDNA relied on 5'RACE template switching with UMIs. Reanalyzing the 5' RACE reads, TCRdb keeps one entry per CDR3 protein, without DNA. The listing contains fewer than 400,000 distinct CDR3 sequences. The germline CDR1 and CDR2 sequences are MNHEY and SVGAGI. The CDR3 has 18 amino acids. Sequencing was carried out using blood T cells: a sorted CD56 or NKG2C T cell subset, CD4+ or CD8+ T cells, or bulk PBMC T cells (not recorded which). V gene TRBV6-5 combines with J gene TRBJ2-3; TCRdb's D gene call, TRBD2, goes unchecked for lack of DNA. This receptor was obtained from a man aged 18-75 years in good health. CDR3: CASSPARGAGGTMDTQYF.